The 22 T cell receptor beta chains given below trace back to one sample, sequenced in a study of cytomegalovirus exposure and HLA in healthy donors. Primers for the PCR totalled 60 Vbeta and 13 Jbeta. Method: immunoSEQ multiplex PCR; TCRdb's copy keeps in-frame clones and lacks some. Here the sample spans fewer than 200,000 clones, approximately 84% being singletons. Sequenced: PBMCs. The receptors shown here come from a woman aged 50 to 60 in good health and CMV-seropositive.

The V gene is TRBV5-4, the J gene TRBJ2-7, with a tentative D call TRBD2 (5 bases). V dropped 2 bases and J dropped 7 bases, with 13 bases sitting between them. The V gene's germline CDR1 is SGHNT and CDR2 YYREEE (reference sequence). The CDR3 covers 13 residues. The CDR3 loop reads CASSLEGVWEQYF. The CDR3 DNA reads TGTGCCAGCAGCTTAGAGGGAGTCTGGGAGCAGTACTTC.

This chain connects TRBV2 to TRBJ1-3; D ambiguous. The V and J ends lost 0 bases and 4 bases respectively, with 7 bases between them. The length of the CDR3 is 14 residues. Germline V CDR1 and CDR2: SNHLY, FYNNEI. The CDR3 sequence is CASSEARSGNTIYF. CDR3 DNA sequence: TGTGCCAGCAGTGAAGCGCGCTCCGGAAACACCATATATTTT.

This clone has just a few counts. The rearrangement links TRBV19 to TRBJ1-5; D unclear. Germline V gene data show CDR1 as LNHDA and CDR2 as SQIVND (reference sequence). Trimming cost V 2 bases and J 4 bases, with 9 bases left between them. The CDR3 has 14 residues. The DNA for the CDR3 is TGTGCCAGTAGTATAAGAGGAGGGAATCAGCCCCAGCATTTT. This gives the protein CASSIRGGNQPQHF. Supplemented by reference TRBV19 and TRBJ1-5, the full variable domain reads DGGITQSPKYLFRKEGQNVTLSCEQNLNHDAMYWYRQDPGQGLRLIYYSQIVNDFQKGDIAEGYSVSREKKESFPLTVTSAQKNPTAFYLCASSIRGGNQPQHFGDGTRLSIL.

This clone was seen a few times. The CDR3 loop reads CASSQAQDLAYEQYF. CDR3 in DNA: TGCGCCAGCAGCCAAGCCCAGGACTTAGCCTACGAGCAGTACTTC. The chain joins TRBV4-3 to TRBJ2-7; tentative D call: TRBD2 (5 bases). The CDR3 has 15 amino acids. CDR1 and CDR2 (germline): LGHNA, YSLEER. The V end was cut by 1 base, the J end by 2 bases, with 12 bases between.

The chain combines TRBV19 with TRBJ2-5; TRBD2 agrees at 8 bases. Germline CDR1 and CDR2: LNHDA and SQIVND (reference sequence). V was clipped by 4 bases and J by 2 bases; unmatched bases: 6. The CDR3 extends over 15 amino acids. The CDR3 nucleotides are TGTGCCAGTAGTAGGGCTAGCGGGTTTCAAGAGACCCAGTACTTC. Its translation is CASSRASGFQETQYF. Full variable domain (outside the CDR3, taken from reference TRBV19 and TRBJ2-5): DGGITQSPKYLFRKEGQNVTLSCEQNLNHDAMYWYRQDPGQGLRLIYYSQIVNDFQKGDIAEGYSVSREKKESFPLTVTSAQKNPTAFYLCASSRASGFQETQYFGPGTRLLVL.

The chain links TRBV7-6 to TRBJ2-7; the match to TRBD1 covers 9 bases. This CDR3 spans 15 amino acids. With 2 bases clipped from V and 5 bases from J, the junction kept 7 bases outside the gene matches. Germline assignment: CDR1 SGHVS and CDR2 FNYEAQ. CDR3 region: CASSLRRDREDEQYF. CDR3 DNA sequence: TGTGCCAGCAGCTTAAGGCGGGACAGGGAAGACGAGCAGTACTTC.

This chain connects TRBV6-5 to TRBJ1-2; no reliable D call. Trimming cost V 0 bases and J 7 bases, with 9 bases left between them. The CDR3 is made up of 13 amino acids. Per germline, CDR1 MNHEY and CDR2 SVGAGI. CDR3 sequence: CASSYSRGSGYTF. CDR3 sequence (DNA): TGTGCCAGCAGTTACTCGCGAGGGAGTGGCTACACCTTC.

The chain has TRBV6-5 and TRBJ1-5; 10 positions agree with TRBD1. Germline V gives CDR1 MNHEY, CDR2 SVGAGI. Losses at the gene ends were 4 bases for V and 15 bases for J; bases not matched to a gene: 15. This CDR3 contains 15 residues. CDR3 loop: CASSWGQGLGFYRHF. DNA for the CDR3: TGTGCCAGCAGTTGGGGACAGGGGTTGGGTTTCTACCGGCATTTT.

The rearrangement uses TRBV25-1 and TRBJ1-1; 7 bases map to TRBD1. Per germline, CDR1 MGHDK and CDR2 SYGVNS. CDR3 size: 15 residues. V lost 4 bases, J lost 6 bases, and 11 bases stayed unmatched. CDR3 sequence reads: CASSAGGMVRAEAFF. For the CDR3, the DNA is TGTGCCAGCAGTGCAGGGGGAATGGTTCGGGCTGAAGCTTTCTTT.

The V call is TRBV5-1, the J call TRBJ2-3, with 8 bases aligning to TRBD1. V shed 4 bases, J shed 3 bases, and the junction held 7 bases outside the gene matches. The CDR3 is 15 residues long. CDR1 SGHRS and CDR2 YFSETQ come from the germline V gene. Written as DNA, the CDR3 is TGCGCCAGCAGCGCGGACGGACAGGGAACAGATACGCAGTATTTT. It encodes CASSADGQGTDTQYF.

In its sample, this clone was seen a few times. At one end, the junction sequence differs from germline, possibly due to a read error. The chain joins TRBV7-9 to TRBJ1-2; unclear D gene. The germline CDR1 and CDR2 sequences are SEHNR and FQNEAQ (reference sequence). There are 16 residues in the CDR3. This CDR3 reads CSSRPPGMLVSYGYTF. Here the CDR3 DNA reads TGTTCCAGCAGACCCCCCGGGATGTTGGTGAGCTATGGCTACACCTTC.

Written as DNA, the CDR3 is TGTGCCAGTAGCTGGGACAGGGGGAACACTGAAGCTTTCTTT. It encodes CASSWDRGNTEAFF. The chain couples TRBV19 to TRBJ1-1, with TRBD1 matching 10 bases. The CDR3 sequence is 14 residues long. Germline V lookup: CDR1 LNHDA, CDR2 SQIVND (reference sequence). The V gene end was trimmed by 6 bases and the J gene end by 1 base; junction bases not matched to a gene: 2.

This clone is a singleton in its sample. The rearrangement links TRBV28 to TRBJ2-7; perhaps TRBD2 as D (5 bases). CDR1 MDHEN and CDR2 SYDVKM come from the germline V gene. This CDR3 spans 13 amino acids. V was pared by 8 bases and J by 2 bases, with 13 bases between. CDR3 protein: CASGLRATYEQYF. As DNA, the CDR3 is TGTGCCAGCGGGTTGAGGGCGACCTACGAGCAGTACTTC.

The chain has TRBV6-1 and TRBJ2-1; 7 bases agree with TRBD1. This CDR3 contains 17 residues. V was pared by 2 bases and J by 6 bases, with 13 bases of the junction left unmatched. Germline V gene lookup returns CDR1 MNHNS and CDR2 SASEGT. CDR3: CASSEQAGGFSSNEQFF. The CDR3 DNA reads TGTGCCAGCAGTGAACAGGCAGGGGGTTTTAGTAGCAATGAGCAGTTCTTC.

This chain uses TRBV7-9 with TRBJ2-7; a weak D match, TRBD1 (5 bases). Germline CDR1 reads SEHNR; CDR2 reads FQNEAQ (reference sequence). Deletions cut 5 bases from V and 2 bases from J, with 13 bases between. This CDR3 region has 14 residues. The CDR3 reads CASSGKTDPYEQYF. The CDR3 DNA sequence: TGTGCCAGCAGCGGGAAGACAGACCCCTACGAGCAGTACTTC.

The V call is TRBV18, the J call TRBJ2-5; 9 positions agree with TRBD1. The J segment lost 6 bases and the V segment lost 5 bases, leaving 4 bases of the junction unmatched. Germline-derived CDR1 and CDR2 are KGHSH and LQKENI. This CDR3 comprises 13 residues. The CDR3 DNA sequence: TGTGCCAGCTCAGGACAGGGGATAAAGACCCAGTACTTC. This gives the protein CASSGQGIKTQYF.

The rearrangement uses TRBV4-3 and TRBJ2-7, with TRBD2 as a possible D gene (6 bases). CDR1 and CDR2 from the germline V gene are LGHNA and YSLEER. The CDR3 runs to 16 residues. Trimming pared 2 bases from V and 2 bases from J, leaving 16 bases between. The CDR3 protein is CASSQHLGRGTYEQYF. The CDR3 DNA sequence: TGCGCCAGCAGCCAACATTTGGGGCGGGGTACCTACGAGCAGTACTTC.

This chain links TRBV7-2 with TRBJ1-5; D gene unclear. Looked up from germline, CDR1 is SGHTA and CDR2 is FQGNSA. The ends were cut back, 3 bases at V and 2 bases at J, with 8 bases in the middle. The CDR3 runs to 14 residues. The CDR3 here is CASSFSGGNQPQHF. DNA of the CDR3: TGTGCCAGCAGCTTCTCCGGGGGCAATCAGCCCCAGCATTTT. The variable domain in full, completed from reference TRBV7-2 and TRBJ1-5, reads GAGVSQSPSNKVTEKGKDVELRCDPISGHTALYWYRQSLGQGLEFLIYFQGNSAPDKSGLPSDRFSAERTGGSVSTLTIQRTQQEDSAVYLCASSFSGGNQPQHFGDGTRLSIL.

The chain has TRBV10-2 and TRBJ1-5; maybe TRBD1 (5 bases). Trimming removed 2 bases at V and 8 bases at J, with 16 bases between. This CDR3 has 15 amino acids. Germline CDR1 is WSHSY and CDR2 is SAAADI. The CDR3 DNA is TGCGCCAGCAGTGAGGCCGGTGCGGGACTAGAGCCCCAGCATTTT. It encodes CASSEAGAGLEPQHF.

The chain recombines TRBV10-3 with TRBJ2-2; possible D gene TRBD1, 5 bases. Trimming removed 9 bases at V and 0 bases at J, with 8 bases between. Germline V gene lookup returns CDR1 ENHRY and CDR2 SYGVKD. The CDR3 consists of 13 residues. The CDR3 spells CAIGVANTGELFF. The CDR3 coding sequence is TGTGCCATAGGGGTTGCGAACACCGGGGAGCTGTTTTTT.

CDR3 protein: CASSEGGHSNSPLHF. DNA of the CDR3: TGTGCCAGCAGCGAGGGTGGACATTCGAATTCACCCCTCCACTTT. V and J are TRBV9 and TRBJ1-6; D perhaps matches TRBD1 (5 bases). V was cut by 3 bases and J by 7 bases, with 14 bases left in between. This CDR3 has 15 amino acids. CDR1 is SGDLS, CDR2 YYNGEE, per germline. Full variable domain (remainder filled in from reference TRBV9 and TRBJ1-6): DSGVTQTPKHLITATGQRVTLRCSPRSGDLSVYWYQQSLDQGLQFLIQYYNGEERAKGNILERFSAQQFPDLHSELNLSSLELGDSALYFCASSEGGHSNSPLHFGNGTRLTVT.

The chain carries TRBV30 and TRBJ1-2; perhaps TRBD1 as D (6 bases). V lost 6 bases to trimming and J lost 3 bases, with 11 bases between them. The CDR3 has 12 amino acids. Germline assignment: CDR1 GTSNPN and CDR2 SVGIG (reference sequence). CDR3 nucleotide sequence: TGTGCCTGTGGGGGCATCGACTATGGCTACACCTTC. Translated: CACGGIDYGYTF. Looking up the rest from reference TRBV30 and TRBJ1-2 gives the full variable domain: SQTIHQWPATLVQPVGSPLSLECTVEGTSNPNLYWYRQAAGRGLQLLFYSVGIGQISSEVPQNLSASRPQDRQFILSSKKLLLSDSGFYLCACGGIDYGYTFGSGTRLTVV.